The rows below give T cell receptor beta chains drawn from one sample of a study of neurological immune-mediated disorders. Each CDR3 protein gets one entry after TCRdb re-called the 5' RACE reads with MiXCR. The data show some 29,000 distinct CDR3 sequences, 5% to 8% seen once. Material: PBMCs. The source is a woman in her forties or fifties in good health. Both conserved end residues are part of each CDR3.

v_call cdr3_length cdr3_aa
TRBV7-2 15 CASSPSRTSSYEQYF
TRBV18 18 CASSPFPGGKEGSYEQYF
TRBV19 13 CASSRRNTGELFF
TRBV7-2 12 CASSVGPYEQYF
TRBV29-1 13 CSARASLGYEQYF
TRBV5-1 15 CASSLVGSESQPQHF
TRBV6-2/TRBV6-3 18 CASSYSPSGAQNTGELFF
TRBV5-1 15 CASSLSVRITDTQYF
TRBV24-1 13 CATSDFGDTEAFF
TRBV11-1 15 CASRLGASGSYEQYF
TRBV29-1 13 CSVAPGTGNTIYF
TRBV6-6 17 CASSQDTGTSGRGEQFF
TRBV4-1 15 CASNPTSSGTYEQYF
TRBV25-1 13 CASSGVGDYGYTF
TRBV9 14 CASSAWDRAHEQYF
TRBV14 18 CASSPGLAGVVSYNEQFF
TRBV7-8 15 CASSLLVGTPYGYTF
TRBV12-3/TRBV12-4 13 CASSFVGTGELFF
TRBV20-1 13 CSATQGAFTEAFF
TRBV11-1 15 CASSLGMGTNNEQFF
TRBV27 16 CASSLTVGGGSYGYTF
TRBV7-2 15 CASSLQQGTQETQYF
TRBV5-5 17 CASSFLAGEHTYNEQFF
TRBV20-1 16 CSARMGVRERYNEQFF
TRBV7-2 17 CASRGLGRGSSLYEQYF
TRBV18 15 CASSPGGTRTDTQYF
TRBV9 16 CASSVGGRAENTEAFF
TRBV10-3 17 CAISESTSGRATETQYF
TRBV20-1 14 CSARGQGAHQPQHF
TRBV5-1 17 CASSFRSSLGATDTQYF
TRBV18 15 CASSPLGTGNSPLHF
TRBV7-3 15 CASSLIGREYNEQFF
TRBV20-1 15 CSARRLVMDTDTQYF
TRBV20-1 15 CSARDTAGNYDPQHF
TRBV7-6 14 CASSLAPNISPLHF
TRBV4-2 16 CASSQELAGGRYEQYF
TRBV28 15 CASSFGAGGGNTIYF
TRBV20-1 14 CSAKPGYLYNEQFF
TRBV24-1 14 CATSDLAGGNEQFF
TRBV7-6 13 CASSLDVNSPLHF
TRBV4-1 16 CASSQESANPNSPLHF
TRBV9 14 CASSVGRTNQPQHF
TRBV14 14 CASSQAAFTGELFF
TRBV20-1 15 CSAQDALTSNTEAFF
TRBV20-1 12 CSARQGTDTQYF
TRBV11-2 15 CASSLEQGPNQPQHF
TRBV5-1 15 CASSPASGSWGEQFF
TRBV6-1 12 CASSGTTYEQYF
TRBV6-5 15 CATGLQGANNSPLHF
TRBV4-1 14 CASSHEVVNYGYTF
TRBV2 15 CASSEQPGQGNEQYF
TRBV5-1 13 CASSFSGINEQYF
TRBV7-2 15 CASSASGSYQETQYF
TRBV28 13 CASRETGQPEQYF
TRBV7-2 15 CASSSGQGLASEQFF
TRBV27 13 CASSLGNPYEQYF
TRBV2 15 CASSELETSGHEQFF